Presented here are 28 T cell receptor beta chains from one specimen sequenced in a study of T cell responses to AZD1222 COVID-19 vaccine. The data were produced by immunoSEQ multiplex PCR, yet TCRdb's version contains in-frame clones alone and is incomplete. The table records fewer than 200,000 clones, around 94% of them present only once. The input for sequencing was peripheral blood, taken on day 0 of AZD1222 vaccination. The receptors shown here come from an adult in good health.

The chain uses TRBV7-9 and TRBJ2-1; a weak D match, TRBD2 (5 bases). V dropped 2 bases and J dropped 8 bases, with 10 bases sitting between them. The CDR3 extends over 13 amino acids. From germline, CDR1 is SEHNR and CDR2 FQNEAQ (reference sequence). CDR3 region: CASSLPASYEQFF. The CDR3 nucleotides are TGTGCCAGCAGCTTACCCGCTAGCTATGAGCAGTTCTTC.

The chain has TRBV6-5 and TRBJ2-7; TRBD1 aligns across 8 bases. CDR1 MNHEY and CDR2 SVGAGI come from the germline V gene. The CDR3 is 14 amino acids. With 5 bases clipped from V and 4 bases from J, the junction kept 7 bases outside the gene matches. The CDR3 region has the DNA TGTGCCAGCAGTCGGACAGGGCGAATTTACGAGCAGTACTTC. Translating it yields CASSRTGRIYEQYF.

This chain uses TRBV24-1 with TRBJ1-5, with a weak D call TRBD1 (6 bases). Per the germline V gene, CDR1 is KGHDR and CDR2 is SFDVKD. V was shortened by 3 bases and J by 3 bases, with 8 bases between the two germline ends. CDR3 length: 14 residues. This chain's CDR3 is CATSDTGFNQPQHF. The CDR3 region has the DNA TGTGCCACCAGTGATACAGGGTTCAATCAGCCCCAGCATTTT.

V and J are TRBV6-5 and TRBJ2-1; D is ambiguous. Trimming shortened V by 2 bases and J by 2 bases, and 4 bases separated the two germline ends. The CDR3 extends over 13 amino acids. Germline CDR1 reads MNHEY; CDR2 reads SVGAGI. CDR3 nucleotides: TGTGCCAGCAGTTACGGGCCCTACAATGAGCAGTTCTTC. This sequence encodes CASSYGPYNEQFF.

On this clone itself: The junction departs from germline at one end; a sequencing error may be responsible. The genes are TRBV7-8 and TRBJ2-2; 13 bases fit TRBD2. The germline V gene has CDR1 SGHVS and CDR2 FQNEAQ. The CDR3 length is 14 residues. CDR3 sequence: CASTKPGTSGEVFF. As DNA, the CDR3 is TGTGCCAGCACTAAGCCCGGGACTAGCGGGGAGGTGTTTTTT.

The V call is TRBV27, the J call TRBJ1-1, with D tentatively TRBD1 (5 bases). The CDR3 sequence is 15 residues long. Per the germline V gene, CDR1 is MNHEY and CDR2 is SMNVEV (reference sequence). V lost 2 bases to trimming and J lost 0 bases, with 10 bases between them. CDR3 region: CASSLGSGMNTEAFF. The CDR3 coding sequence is TGTGCCAGCAGTTTAGGTTCAGGGATGAACACTGAAGCTTTCTTT.

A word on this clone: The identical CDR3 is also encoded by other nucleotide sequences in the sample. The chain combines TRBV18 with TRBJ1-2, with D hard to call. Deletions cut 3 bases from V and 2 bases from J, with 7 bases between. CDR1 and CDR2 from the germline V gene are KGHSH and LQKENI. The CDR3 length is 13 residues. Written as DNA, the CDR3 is TGTGCCAGCTCACCGGGTCAAAACTATGGCTACACCTTC. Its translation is CASSPGQNYGYTF.

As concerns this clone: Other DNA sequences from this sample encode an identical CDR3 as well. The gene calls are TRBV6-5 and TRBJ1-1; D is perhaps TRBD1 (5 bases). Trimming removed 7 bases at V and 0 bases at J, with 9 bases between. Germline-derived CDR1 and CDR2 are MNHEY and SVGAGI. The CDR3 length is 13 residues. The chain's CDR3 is CASTWGMNTEAFF. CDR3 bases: TGTGCCAGCACCTGGGGCATGAACACTGAAGCTTTCTTT.

The CDR3 DNA reads TGTGCCAGTAGTAGATTTACCGATCCGGGCAATGAGCAGTTCTTC. It is translated as CASSRFTDPGNEQFF. The chain is built from TRBV19 and TRBJ2-1, with D unresolved. The length of the CDR3 is 15 residues. Germline CDR1 and CDR2: LNHDA and SQIVND (reference sequence). Trimming took off 4 bases at V and 6 bases at J, with 16 bases between the two ends.

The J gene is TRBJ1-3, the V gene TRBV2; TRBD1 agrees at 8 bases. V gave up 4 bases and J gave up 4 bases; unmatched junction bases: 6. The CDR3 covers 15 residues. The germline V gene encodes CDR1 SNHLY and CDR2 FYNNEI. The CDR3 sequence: CASSAPGTGGNTIYF. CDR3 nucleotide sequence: TGTGCCAGCAGTGCCCCCGGGACAGGAGGAAACACCATATATTTT.

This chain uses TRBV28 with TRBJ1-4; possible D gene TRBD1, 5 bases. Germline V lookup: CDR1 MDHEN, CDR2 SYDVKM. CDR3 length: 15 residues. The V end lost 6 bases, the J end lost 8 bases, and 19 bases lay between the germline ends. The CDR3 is CASRSTKGYGEKLFF. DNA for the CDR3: TGTGCCAGCAGGTCTACAAAGGGGTATGGAGAAAAACTGTTTTTT.

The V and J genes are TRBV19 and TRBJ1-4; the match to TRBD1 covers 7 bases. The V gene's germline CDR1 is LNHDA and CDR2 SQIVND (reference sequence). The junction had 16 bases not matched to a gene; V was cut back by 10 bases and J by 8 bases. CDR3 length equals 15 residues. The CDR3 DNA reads TGTGCCACCGGAAACCCCGGGGACAGTTGGGAAAAACTGTTTTTT. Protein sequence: CATGNPGDSWEKLFF.

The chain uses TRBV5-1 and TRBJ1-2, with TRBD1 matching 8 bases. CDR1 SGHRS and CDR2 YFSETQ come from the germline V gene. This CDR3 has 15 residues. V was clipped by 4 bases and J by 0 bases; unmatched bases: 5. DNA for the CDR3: TGCGCCAGCAGCCTGTTGGACAGGGCTAACTATGGCTACACCTTC. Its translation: CASSLLDRANYGYTF.

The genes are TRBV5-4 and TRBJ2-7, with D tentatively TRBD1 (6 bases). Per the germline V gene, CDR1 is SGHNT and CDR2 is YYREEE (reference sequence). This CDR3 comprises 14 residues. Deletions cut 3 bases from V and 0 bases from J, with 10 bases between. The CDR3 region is CASSSGQSSYEQYV. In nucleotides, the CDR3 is TGTGCCAGCAGCTCAGGACAGAGCTCCTACGAGCAGTACGTC.

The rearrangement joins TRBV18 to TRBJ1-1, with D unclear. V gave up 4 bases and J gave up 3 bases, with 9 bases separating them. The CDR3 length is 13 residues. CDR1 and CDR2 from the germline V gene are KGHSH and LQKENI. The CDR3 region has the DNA TGTGCCAGCTCACGGAACGGAGACACTGAAGCTTTCTTT. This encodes CASSRNGDTEAFF.

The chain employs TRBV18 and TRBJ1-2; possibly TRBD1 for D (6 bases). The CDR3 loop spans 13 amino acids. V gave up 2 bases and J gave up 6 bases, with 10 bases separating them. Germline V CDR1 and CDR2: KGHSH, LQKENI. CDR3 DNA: TGTGCCAGCTCACCAAAGGGGGGTCATGGCTACACCTTC. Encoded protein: CASSPKGGHGYTF.

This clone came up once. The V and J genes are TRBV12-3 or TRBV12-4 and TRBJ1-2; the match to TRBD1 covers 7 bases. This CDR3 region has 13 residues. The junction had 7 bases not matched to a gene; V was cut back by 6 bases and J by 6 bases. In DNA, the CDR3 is TGTGCCAGCAGGCTACAGGGGAGAGATGGCTACACCTTC. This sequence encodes CASRLQGRDGYTF.

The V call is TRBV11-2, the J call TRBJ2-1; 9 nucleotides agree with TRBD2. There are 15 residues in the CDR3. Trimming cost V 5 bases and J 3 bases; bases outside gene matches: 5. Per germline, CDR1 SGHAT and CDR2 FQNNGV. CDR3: CASSLRLAVYNEQFF. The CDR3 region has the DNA TGTGCCAGCAGCCTTCGACTAGCGGTCTACAATGAGCAGTTCTTC.

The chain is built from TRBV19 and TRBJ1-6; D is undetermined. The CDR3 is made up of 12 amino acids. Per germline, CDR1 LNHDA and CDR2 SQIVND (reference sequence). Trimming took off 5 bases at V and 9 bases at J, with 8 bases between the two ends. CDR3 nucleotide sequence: TGTGCCAGTAGTGGAGGAGGTTCACCCCTCCACTTT. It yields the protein CASSGGGSPLHF. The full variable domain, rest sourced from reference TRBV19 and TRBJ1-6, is DGGITQSPKYLFRKEGQNVTLSCEQNLNHDAMYWYRQDPGQGLRLIYYSQIVNDFQKGDIAEGYSVSREKKESFPLTVTSAQKNPTAFYLCASSGGGSPLHFGNGTRLTVT.

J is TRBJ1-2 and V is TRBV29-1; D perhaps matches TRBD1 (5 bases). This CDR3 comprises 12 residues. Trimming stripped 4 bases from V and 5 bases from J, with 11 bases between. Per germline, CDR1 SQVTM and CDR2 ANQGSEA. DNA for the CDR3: TGCAGCGTTGCGACCCAGGGATATGGCTACACCTTC. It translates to CSVATQGYGYTF. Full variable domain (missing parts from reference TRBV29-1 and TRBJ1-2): SAVISQKPSRDICQRGTSLTIQCQVDSQVTMMFWYRQQPGQSLTLIATANQGSEATYESGFVIDKFPISRPNLTFSTLTVSNMSPEDSSIYLCSVATQGYGYTFGSGTRLTVV.

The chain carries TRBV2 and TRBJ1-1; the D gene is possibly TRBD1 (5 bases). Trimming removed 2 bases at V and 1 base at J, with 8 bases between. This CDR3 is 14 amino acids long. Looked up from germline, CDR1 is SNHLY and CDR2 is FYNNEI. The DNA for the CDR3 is TGTGCCAGCAGTGAACCTCAGGGGAACACTGAAGCTTTCTTT. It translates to CASSEPQGNTEAFF.

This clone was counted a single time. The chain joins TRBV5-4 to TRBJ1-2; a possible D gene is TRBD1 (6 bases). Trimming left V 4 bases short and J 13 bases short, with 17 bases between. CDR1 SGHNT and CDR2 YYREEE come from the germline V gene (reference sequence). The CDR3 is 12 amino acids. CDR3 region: CASSDDRTPSTF. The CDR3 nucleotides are TGTGCCAGCAGCGACGACAGGACCCCCAGCACCTTC.

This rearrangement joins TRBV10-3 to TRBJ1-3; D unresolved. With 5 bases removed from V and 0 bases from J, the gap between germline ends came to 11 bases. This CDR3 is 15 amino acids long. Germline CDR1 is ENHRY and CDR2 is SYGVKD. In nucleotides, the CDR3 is TGTGCCATCAGTCCCGACGCTCTCTCTGGAAACACCATATATTTT. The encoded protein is CAISPDALSGNTIYF.

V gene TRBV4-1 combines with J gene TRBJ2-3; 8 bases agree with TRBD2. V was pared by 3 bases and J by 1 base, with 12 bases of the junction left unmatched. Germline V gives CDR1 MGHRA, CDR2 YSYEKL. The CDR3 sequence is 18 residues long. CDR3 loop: CASSQDAGGAGGTDTQYF. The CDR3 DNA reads TGCGCCAGCAGCCAGGACGCCGGGGGGGCTGGAGGCACAGATACGCAGTATTTT.

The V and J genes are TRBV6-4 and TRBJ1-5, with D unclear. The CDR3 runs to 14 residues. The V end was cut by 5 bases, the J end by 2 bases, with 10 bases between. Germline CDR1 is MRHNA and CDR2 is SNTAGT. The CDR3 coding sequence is TGTGCCAGCAGTCCCGACCACGGCAATCAGCCCCAGCATTTT. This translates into CASSPDHGNQPQHF.

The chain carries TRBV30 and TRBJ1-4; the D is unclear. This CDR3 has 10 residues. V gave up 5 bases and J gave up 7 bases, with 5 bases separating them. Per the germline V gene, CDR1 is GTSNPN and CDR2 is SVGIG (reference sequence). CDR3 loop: CAWGPEKLFF. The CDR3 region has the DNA TGTGCCTGGGGGCCTGAAAAACTGTTTTTT.

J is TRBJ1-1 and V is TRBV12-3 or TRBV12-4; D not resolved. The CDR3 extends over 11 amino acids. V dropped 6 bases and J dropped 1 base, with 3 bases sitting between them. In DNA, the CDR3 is TGTGCCAGCAGGGCGAACACTGAAGCTTTCTTT. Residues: CASRANTEAFF.

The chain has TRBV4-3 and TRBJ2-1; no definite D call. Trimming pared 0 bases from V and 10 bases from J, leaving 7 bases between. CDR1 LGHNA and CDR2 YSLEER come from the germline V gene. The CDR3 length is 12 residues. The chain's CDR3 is CASSQDVQEQFF. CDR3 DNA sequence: TGCGCCAGCAGCCAAGACGTACAAGAGCAGTTCTTC.